This is a list of T cell receptor beta chains from one sample in a study of shared clonotypes between healthy human individuals. This table comes from immunoSEQ multiplex PCR, and its TCRdb copy is limited to in-frame clones, with some not included. The top ten hold about 13% of the sample, which has about 490,000 clones, over 75% seen once. Sequenced sample: PBMCs. The receptor source for this set is a woman between 40 and 55 years old in good health. Some clones in this sample may be carry-over from other donors' samples. Each CDR3 is given with its conserved first and last residue. A D gene is named only where the DNA matches it firmly. Expanded clones get a size class; other rows say once, few or many, or leave the size out.

clone size,D gene,J gene,V gene,CDR3 protein,CDR3 DNA
NA,NA,TRBJ2-1,TRBV27,CASSRPPPSWSDYNEQFF,TGTGCCAGCAGTCGACCCCCCCCCTCTTGGTCTGACTACAATGAGCAGTTCTTC
NA,NA,TRBJ2-3,TRBV5-1,CASSLGGVTDTQYF,TGCGCCAGCAGCTTAGGAGGGGTGACAGATACGCAGTATTTT
NA,TRBD2,TRBJ2-7,TRBV5-1,CASSLTAGGPYEQYF,TGCGCCAGCAGCTTGACAGCGGGAGGACCCTACGAGCAGTACTTC
NA,TRBD2,TRBJ2-1,TRBV5-6,CASSLGTGGPHNEQFF,TGTGCCAGCAGCTTGGGGACGGGAGGGCCCCACAATGAGCAGTTCTTC
NA,TRBD2,TRBJ2-1,TRBV28,CASSPFSSGPSYNEQFF,TGTGCCAGCAGCCCTTTCTCTAGCGGACCAAGCTACAATGAGCAGTTCTTC
many,NA,TRBJ1-3,TRBV5-4,CASSLMGGRGNTIYF,TGTGCCAGCAGCTTGATGGGGGGGCGCGGAAACACCATATATTTT
NA,NA,TRBJ1-5,TRBV28,CASSLSGSRGQPQHF,TGTGCCAGCAGTTTGTCAGGGTCCAGAGGTCAGCCCCAGCATTTT
NA,TRBD2,TRBJ2-1,TRBV5-1,CASSYGTSGAGEQFF,TGCGCCAGCAGTTACGGGACTAGCGGGGCAGGAGAGCAGTTCTTC
NA,TRBD1,TRBJ2-7,TRBV6-6,CASSTGQGSFF,TGTGCCAGCAGCACCGGACAGGGCTCTTTTTTC
NA,TRBD1,TRBJ1-1,TRBV7-2,CASSQNRGRNTEAFF,TGTGCCAGCAGCCAGAACAGGGGGAGGAACACTGAAGCTTTCTTT
NA,NA,TRBJ2-7,TRBV28,CASSSLEGAREQYF,TGTGCCAGCAGCAGCCTGGAGGGGGCGAGGGAGCAGTACTTC
NA,TRBD1,TRBJ2-1,TRBV6-5,CASSPGTGLNNEQFF,TGTGCCAGCAGTCCCGGGACAGGGCTAAACAATGAGCAGTTCTTC
NA,NA,TRBJ1-2,TRBV27,CASSSLLIRDKGHYGYTF,TGTGCCAGCAGTTCCCTCCTCATCCGGGACAAGGGGCACTATGGCTACACCTTC
NA,NA,TRBJ1-2,TRBV5-6,CASSETGLANYGYTF,TGTGCCAGCAGCGAGACAGGACTAGCTAACTATGGCTACACCTTC
NA,TRBD2,TRBJ2-1,TRBV27,CASASGKIDEQFF,TGTGCCAGCGCTAGCGGGAAGATCGATGAGCAGTTCTTC
few,TRBD1,TRBJ2-7,TRBV15,CATSRGGDRGPSYEQYF,TGTGCCACCAGCAGAGGGGGCGACAGGGGCCCTTCCTACGAGCAGTACTTC
few,NA,TRBJ1-2,TRBV29-1,CSEFLNYGYTF,TGCAGCGAGTTCTTAAACTATGGCTACACCTTC
NA,NA,TRBJ1-2,TRBV28,CASSLRGYGYTF,TGTGCCAGCAGTTTACGGGGTTATGGCTACACCTTC
once,TRBD1,TRBJ1-5,TRBV5-1,CASSFTGGGQPQHF,TGCGCCAGCAGCTTCACAGGGGGAGGTCAGCCCCAGCATTTT
NA,TRBD2,TRBJ2-7,TRBV5-4,CASSPRGRQGEQYF,TGTGCCAGCAGCCCCCGCGGGAGGCAGGGCGAGCAGTACTTC
NA,TRBD1,TRBJ2-7,TRBV4-1,CASSQLQGAPYEQYF,TGCGCCAGCAGCCAACTACAGGGGGCCCCATACGAGCAGTACTTC
few,NA,TRBJ1-5,TRBV28,CASSRRGPNQPQHF,TGTGCCAGCAGTAGGCGGGGACCTAATCAGCCCCAGCATTTT
NA,TRBD1,TRBJ2-1,TRBV27,CASTRFGTVFNEQFF,TGTGCCAGCACCCGATTCGGGACAGTTTTCAATGAGCAGTTCTTC
NA,NA,TRBJ2-3,TRBV30,CAWSVRGSTDTQYF,TGTGCCTGGAGTGTACGGGGCAGCACAGATACGCAGTATTTT
NA,TRBD2,TRBJ2-3,TRBV4-1,CASTTGGRAEDTQYF,TGCGCCAGCACAACTGGGGGGAGGGCCGAAGATACGCAGTATTTT
NA,NA,TRBJ1-4,TRBV5-1,CASSLRSRRFNEKLFF,TGCGCCAGCAGCTTGAGGTCCAGGAGGTTTAATGAAAAACTGTTTTTT
NA,NA,TRBJ2-7,TRBV4-1,CASSQGALPSYEQYF,TGCGCCAGCAGCCAAGGAGCGTTACCCTCCTACGAGCAGTACTTC
once,NA,TRBJ2-1,TRBV29-1,CSAPREGFSYNEQFF,TGCAGCGCCCCTCGCGAGGGATTCTCCTACAATGAGCAGTTCTTC
NA,TRBD2,TRBJ2-1,TRBV28,CASSPGGTYNEQFF,TGTGCCAGCAGTCCCGGGGGGACCTACAATGAGCAGTTCTTC
NA,TRBD1,TRBJ1-5,TRBV29-1,CSAQTGGGGQPQHF,TGCAGCGCCCAAACAGGGGGCGGCGGTCAGCCCCAGCATTTT
NA,NA,TRBJ2-7,TRBV19,CASSSIVDYEQYF,TGTGCCAGTAGTAGTATAGTGGACTACGAGCAGTACTTC
NA,TRBD2,TRBJ2-1,TRBV30,CAWRTSGRNEQFF,TGTGCCTGGAGGACTAGCGGAAGGAATGAGCAGTTCTTC
NA,NA,TRBJ1-5,TRBV29-1,CSVKSGGFGNQPQHF,TGCAGCGTCAAATCCGGAGGGTTTGGCAATCAGCCCCAGCATTTT
NA,NA,TRBJ1-5,TRBV27,CASSPTGEGGQPQHF,TGTGCCAGCAGTCCCACAGGTGAGGGAGGGCAGCCCCAGCATTTT
NA,NA,TRBJ1-4,TRBV30,CAWMGPAGKLFF,TGTGCCTGGATGGGACCAGCCGGAAAACTGTTTTTT
NA,NA,TRBJ2-7,TRBV14,CASSPQWSGRTSSYEQYF,TGTGCCAGCAGCCCACAATGGAGTGGACGTACGAGCTCCTACGAGCAGTACTTC
few,NA,TRBJ1-5,TRBV27,CASSLRQGNQPQHF,TGTGCCAGCAGTCTTAGACAGGGCAATCAGCCCCAGCATTTT
few,NA,TRBJ2-7,TRBV30,CAWRGDKYEQYF,TGTGCCTGGAGGGGGGACAAGTACGAGCAGTACTTC
NA,TRBD2,TRBJ2-3,TRBV4-3,CASSQVGGAITDTQYF,TGCGCCAGCAGCCAAGTCGGGGGGGCGATCACAGATACGCAGTATTTT
NA,TRBD1,TRBJ1-5,TRBV30,CAWKGQGASNKPQHF,TGTGCATGGAAAGGACAGGGGGCTAGCAATAAGCCCCAGCATTTT
many,NA,TRBJ1-1,TRBV30,CAWSVPSPSGNTEAFF,TGTGCCTGGAGTGTACCGTCCCCTTCGGGGAACACTGAAGCTTTCTTT
NA,NA,TRBJ1-5,TRBV28,CASNSLNQPQHF,TGTGCCAGCAACAGCCTTAATCAGCCCCAGCATTTT
NA,NA,TRBJ2-1,TRBV7-9,CASSLGQVRNEQFF,TGTGCCAGCAGCTTAGGCCAGGTACGCAATGAGCAGTTCTTC
NA,TRBD2,TRBJ2-3,TRBV4-3,CASSQDGGSGTSDTQYF,TGCGCCAGCAGCCAAGATGGAGGCTCCGGGACTAGCGATACGCAGTATTTT
NA,NA,TRBJ1-5,TRBV4-2,CASSISPRGHQPQHF,TGTGCCAGCAGCATCTCTCCTCGAGGGCATCAGCCCCAGCATTTT
NA,NA,TRBJ2-5,TRBV19,CASKGVGAGADQETQYF,TGTGCCAGTAAAGGGGTCGGGGCGGGGGCCGACCAAGAGACCCAGTACTTC
NA,TRBD1,TRBJ1-3,TRBV28,CASSRGPLGNTIYF,TGTGCCAGCAGCAGGGGGCCGCTTGGAAACACCATATATTTT
NA,NA,TRBJ2-5,TRBV5-1,CASSRGVTQETQYF,TGCGCCAGCAGCCGAGGGGTGACGCAAGAGACCCAGTACTTC
NA,NA,TRBJ2-4,TRBV5-1,CASSLVRGDLITRSIQYF,TGCGCCAGCAGCTTGGTTCGAGGGGACCTTATCACCAGGAGCATTCAGTACTTC
many,NA,TRBJ2-2,TRBV7-2,CASSFSWNTGELFF,TGTGCCAGCAGCTTTAGTTGGAACACCGGGGAGCTGTTTTTT
NA,TRBD2,TRBJ2-1,TRBV19,CASSFGLAGGRNEQFF,TGTGCCAGTAGTTTCGGACTAGCGGGAGGGCGAAATGAGCAGTTCTTC
NA,NA,TRBJ2-5,TRBV7-9,CASSLSGPQYF,TGTGCCAGCAGCCTCTCTGGGCCCCAGTACTTC
once,NA,TRBJ2-5,TRBV13,CASSSRGPLQETQYF,TGTGCCAGCAGCTCCAGGGGCCCCCTCCAAGAGACCCAGTACTTC